The 2 T cell receptor beta chains below come from one sample, sequenced in a study of shared clonotypes between healthy human individuals. Profiled with immunoSEQ multiplex PCR; TCRdb holds only in-frame clones, not every one. This sample has roughly 890,000 clones, with roughly 92% found just once. CD45RO-negative cells were positively selected for CCR7, leaving out terminally differentiated effector memory CD45RA+ cells. Sequenced input: naive CD8+ T cells sorted from blood. The receptor set was obtained from a man younger than 45 in good health.

The V gene is TRBV5-1, the J gene TRBJ2-5; D is unresolved. The V and J ends lost 3 bases and 2 bases respectively, with 11 bases between them. The germline V gene has CDR1 SGHRS and CDR2 YFSETQ. The CDR3 runs 14 residues. The CDR3 nucleotides read TGCGCCAGCAGCTGGACCGACCGGCAAGAGACCCAGTACTTC. Amino acid sequence: CASSWTDRQETQYF.

The chain recombines TRBV4-1 with TRBJ2-3; no clear D gene. Germline CDR1 reads MGHRA; CDR2 reads YSYEKL. V was clipped by 6 bases and J by 4 bases, with 20 bases between them. CDR3 size: 16 residues. CDR3 in amino acids: CASRSTVLTSPDTQYF. In DNA form, the CDR3 reads TGCGCCAGCAGGAGCACCGTCCTCACCAGTCCAGATACGCAGTATTTT.